The T cell receptor (beta chain) described here comes from a study of spatial heterogeneity in lung cancer. Study summary: Sequencing covered available follow-up PBMC samples collected a median of around two years after resection. The study observed each unique TCR and UMI combination more than ten times on average in raw reads.

The library protocol tagged each TCR cDNA with a unique molecular identifier. TCRdb passed the 5' RACE reads through MiXCR, listing each CDR3 protein once. The table includes roughly 3,000 distinct CDR3 sequences, around a fifth detected once. Time point meaning: blood at routine non-recurrence follow-up after resection. From tumor, nontumor lung or frozen PBMC, whole RNA was taken unsorted for sequencing. Germline CDR1 reads MNHNS; CDR2 reads SASEGT. The CDR3 spans 14 residues. Between the trimmed V and J ends, which lost 1 base and 3 bases, there was a span of 9 bases. The chain has TRBV6-1 and TRBJ1-1; no reliable D call. Sequenced material: PBMCs, taken at follow-up. The clonotype comes from a male donor with early-stage non-small cell lung cancer. Written as DNA, the CDR3 is TGTGCCAGCAGTGAAGAAGGCAGATACACTGAAGCTTTCTTT. It yields the protein CASSEEGRYTEAFF.